This T cell receptor (beta chain) was recovered during a study of identical twins. The CDR3 spans 18 residues. CDR1 is SGHAT, CDR2 FQNNGV, per germline. V lost 0 bases, J lost 2 bases, and 20 bases lay in between. MiXCR, run by TCRdb on the 5' RACE reads, gives a single entry per CDR3 protein. This sample has around 300,000 distinct CDR3 sequences; roughly 8.6% occur once, and the top ten carry roughly 2.1%. These data also featured in a second study, about yellow fever vaccine responses in identical twins.

The sample comprised memory (CD45RO+) T cells sorted from blood. The TCR originated in a woman aged 18-29 years in good health. The chain uses TRBV11-2 and TRBJ2-7, with a possible D match to TRBD1 (7 bases). The CDR3 sequence is CASSLDPGGTSWAYEQYF. The CDR3 nucleotides read TGTGCCAGCAGCTTAGATCCAGGGGGGACATCCTGGGCCTACGAGCAGTACTTC.